The 20 T cell receptor beta chains below all came from one sample that was sequenced in a study of technical replicates of blood from a few donors. Sequencing used immunoSEQ multiplex PCR; TCRdb keeps in-frame clones, though not all of them. The data show about 97,000 clones, 95% to 96% seen once. The source material was T cells isolated from PBMCs. The receptors here all came from a human donor in good health.

The chain employs TRBV29-1 and TRBJ1-2; 7 nucleotides match TRBD1. Germline CDR1 SQVTM, CDR2 ANQGSEA. V lost 6 bases and J lost 1; bases outside the gene matches: 5. The CDR3 is 13 residues long. Here the CDR3 DNA reads TGCAGCGTCACGACAGGGAATAACTATGGCTACACCTTC. Its translation is CSVTTGNNYGYTF.

This chain uses TRBV2 with TRBJ2-1; 8 bases agree with TRBD2. Trimming removed 6 bases from V and 4 bases from J; junction bases left unmatched: 8. Per the germline V gene, CDR1 is SNHLY and CDR2 is FYNNEI. CDR3 length: 15 residues. CDR3 DNA: TGTGCCAGCAGCCCCGTAGCGGGAAGGTACAATGAGCAGTTCTTC. Translation gives CASSPVAGRYNEQFF.

V is TRBV7-9 and J is TRBJ2-7; 8 bases agree with TRBD2. This CDR3 contains 15 residues. Unmatched junction bases numbered 11, after V lost 7 bases and J lost 3 bases. Germline CDR1 reads SEHNR; CDR2 reads FQNEAQ (reference sequence). CDR3 loop: CASKSGGPFNYEQYF. In DNA form, the CDR3 reads TGTGCCAGCAAGTCGGGGGGGCCTTTCAACTACGAGCAGTACTTC. Together with reference TRBV7-9 and TRBJ2-7, the CDR3 gives the full variable domain: DTGVSQNPRHKITKRGQNVTFRCDPISEHNRLYWYRQTLGQGPEFLTYFQNEAQLEKSRLLSDRFSAERPKGSFSTLEIQRTEQGDSAMYLCASKSGGPFNYEQYFGPGTRLTVT.

The chain employs TRBV5-6 and TRBJ1-4; D possibly corresponds to TRBD1 (6 bases). CDR1 is SGHDT, CDR2 YYEEEE, per germline. The CDR3 sequence is 14 residues long. Deletions cut 5 bases from V and 8 bases from J, with 16 bases between. CDR3 region: CASRISGGAEKLFF. CDR3 nucleotides: TGTGCCAGCAGGATAAGTGGGGGCGCCGAAAAACTGTTTTTT.

V gene TRBV7-9 combines with J gene TRBJ2-5, with no clear D. CDR3 length: 14 amino acids. Germline V gives CDR1 SEHNR, CDR2 FQNEAQ (reference sequence). The V and J ends lost 2 bases and 5 bases respectively, with 12 bases between them. CDR3 region: CASSLKYDRETQYF. CDR3 nucleotides: TGTGCCAGCAGCTTAAAGTATGATCGGGAGACCCAGTACTTC. The whole variable domain, filled in from reference TRBV7-9 and TRBJ2-5, reads DTGVSQNPRHKITKRGQNVTFRCDPISEHNRLYWYRQTLGQGPEFLTYFQNEAQLEKSRLLSDRFSAERPKGSFSTLEIQRTEQGDSAMYLCASSLKYDRETQYFGPGTRLLVL.

Comments on this clone: The junction differs from germline at one of its ends, possibly a read error. V gene TRBV7-3 combines with J gene TRBJ2-7; D is ambiguous. Germline CDR1 is SGHTA and CDR2 is FQGTGA. This CDR3 has 13 amino acids. CDR3 region: CASSLNIADSLVF. The CDR3 DNA sequence: TGTGCCAGCAGCTTAAACATCGCCGATTCGTTGGTCTTC.

The chain's CDR3 is CASSFGGLADKQYF. The CDR3 DNA reads as TGTGCCAGCAGCTTTGGGGGACTAGCAGATAAGCAGTACTTC. The gene calls are TRBV7-3 and TRBJ2-7; 9 bases are shared with TRBD2. The germline gives CDR1 SGHTA, CDR2 FQGTGA. V shed 3 bases and J 8 bases; nucleotides not matched to a gene: 8. The CDR3 is 14 amino acids.

The V gene is TRBV30, the J gene TRBJ2-5; tentatively, D is TRBD2 (6 bases). V was shortened by 2 bases and J by 0 bases, with 13 bases between the two germline ends. The CDR3 contains 15 residues. Germline assignment: CDR1 GTSNPN and CDR2 SVGIG (reference sequence). DNA for the CDR3: TGTGCCTGGAGTCGGGACTTAGTGTACCAAGAGACCCAGTACTTC. Protein sequence: CAWSRDLVYQETQYF.

The chain couples TRBV6-1 to TRBJ1-5, with TRBD1 matching 8 bases. The CDR3 has 14 amino acids. The germline V gene has CDR1 MNHNS and CDR2 SASEGT. V dropped 6 bases and J dropped 6; count of bases not matched to a gene: 7. The CDR3 DNA follows: TGTGCCAGCAGCCCAACAGGGGGAGGTCAGCCCCAGCATTTT. This sequence encodes CASSPTGGGQPQHF.

This clone was seen a single time. This sequence joins TRBV11-3 and TRBJ2-1; 10 nucleotides agree with TRBD2. The CDR3 consists of 18 residues. Germline V gene sequence: CDR1 SGHNT, CDR2 YENEEA. V lost 2 bases and J lost 5; bases outside the gene matches: 12. The CDR3 nucleotides are TGTGCCAGCAGCTTACCTAGCGGGAGAACCGGACTTAACAATGAGCAGTTCTTC. The encoded protein is CASSLPSGRTGLNNEQFF.

The V gene is TRBV4-1, the J gene TRBJ2-2; 13 nucleotides line up with TRBD2. The CDR3 is 18 amino acids. V shed 8 bases, J shed 6 bases, and the junction held 15 bases outside the gene matches. The germline V gene has CDR1 MGHRA and CDR2 YSYEKL. In DNA form, the CDR3 reads TGCGCCAGCTCGAGGACTAGCGGGAGATATATCGGGGCCGGGGAGCTGTTTTTT. Encoded protein: CASSRTSGRYIGAGELFF.

Of note for this clone: Distinct nucleotide sequences in the sample also encode this CDR3. The V call is TRBV19, the J call TRBJ2-1, with 11 nucleotides matching TRBD2. V gave up 3 bases and J gave up 7 bases; unmatched junction bases: 5. CDR1 and CDR2 from the germline V gene are LNHDA and SQIVND (reference sequence). The CDR3 extends over 15 amino acids. DNA for the CDR3: TGTGCCAGTAGTATCGTAGCGGGAGGGAGGAATGAGCAGTTCTTC. It translates to CASSIVAGGRNEQFF.

The chain has TRBV10-1 and TRBJ2-3; 12 nucleotides align to TRBD2. From germline, CDR1 is WNHNN and CDR2 SYGVQD (reference sequence). The CDR3 consists of 14 residues. Unmatched junction bases numbered 2, after V lost 5 bases and J lost 5 bases. The CDR3 DNA reads as TGCGCCAGCAGTCCGGGACTAGCGGGAGATACGCAGTATTTT. This translates into CASSPGLAGDTQYF.

With respect to this clone: Other DNA sequences in the same sample also yield this CDR3. The rearrangement links TRBV5-1 to TRBJ1-1; D is uncertain. V lost 0 bases to trimming and J lost 2 bases, with 8 bases between them. The CDR3 runs 14 residues. Germline V gene data show CDR1 as SGHRS and CDR2 as YFSETQ. CDR3 protein: CASSLGPGNTEAFF. CDR3 nucleotide sequence: TGCGCCAGCAGCTTGGGACCGGGAAACACTGAAGCTTTCTTT.

This clone has only one observation. The chain joins TRBV7-3 to TRBJ1-1; the D gene is possibly TRBD1 (5 bases). Trimming pared 2 bases from V and 1 base from J, leaving 8 bases between. Germline CDR1 reads SGHTA; CDR2 reads FQGTGA. CDR3 length equals 14 residues. The CDR3 spells CASSLGAGNTEAFF. The CDR3 coding sequence is TGTGCCAGCAGCTTAGGGGCAGGGAACACTGAAGCTTTCTTT.

The rearrangement links TRBV9 to TRBJ2-2, with 7 bases identical to TRBD2. The CDR3 consists of 16 residues. Per the germline V gene, CDR1 is SGDLS and CDR2 is YYNGEE. Losses at the gene ends were 5 bases for V and 6 bases for J; bases not matched to a gene: 13. This CDR3 reads CASREGRAVGAGELFF. CDR3 coding DNA: TGTGCCAGCAGGGAGGGGAGGGCCGTCGGCGCCGGGGAGCTGTTTTTT.

The chain employs TRBV7-9 and TRBJ2-1; 7 bases are a match to TRBD2. The J segment lost 5 bases and the V segment lost 1 base, leaving 5 bases of the junction unmatched. This CDR3 spans 15 amino acids. The germline V gene encodes CDR1 SEHNR and CDR2 FQNEAQ (reference sequence). The CDR3 protein is CASSLVTSAHNEQFF. CDR3 coding DNA: TGTGCCAGCAGCTTAGTTACTAGCGCCCACAATGAGCAGTTCTTC. The full variable domain, rest sourced from reference TRBV7-9 and TRBJ2-1, is DTGVSQNPRHKITKRGQNVTFRCDPISEHNRLYWYRQTLGQGPEFLTYFQNEAQLEKSRLLSDRFSAERPKGSFSTLEIQRTEQGDSAMYLCASSLVTSAHNEQFFGPGTRLTVL.

The chain carries TRBV14 and TRBJ1-2; tentatively, D is TRBD1 (5 bases). Per germline, CDR1 SGHDN and CDR2 FVKESK. CDR3 length: 12 residues. V lost 1 base and J 5 bases, leaving 5 bases between the germline ends. CDR3 sequence: CASSQGTYGYTF. CDR3 nucleotides: TGTGCCAGCAGCCAAGGGACATATGGCTACACCTTC.

The V and J genes are TRBV27 and TRBJ1-4; no firm D call. Between the trimmed V and J ends, which lost 5 bases and 5 bases, there was a span of 9 bases. The length of the CDR3 is 13 residues. Germline lookup yields CDR1 MNHEY and CDR2 SMNVEV (reference sequence). The CDR3 nucleotides are TGTGCCAGCAGTGCCCTGCTAAATGAAAAACTGTTTTTT. Amino acid sequence: CASSALLNEKLFF. The full variable domain, rest sourced from reference TRBV27 and TRBJ1-4, is EAQVTQNPRYLITVTGKKLTVTCSQNMNHEYMSWYRQDPGLGLRQIYYSMNVEVTDKGDVPEGYKVSRKEKRNFPLILESPSPNQTSLYFCASSALLNEKLFFGSGTQLSVL.

This clone was seen more than once but under ten times. The V call is TRBV6-1, the J call TRBJ2-7, with 9 bases identical to TRBD2. CDR1 and CDR2 from the germline V gene are MNHNS and SASEGT. This CDR3 is 15 amino acids long. The V and J ends lost 5 bases and 9 bases, in that order; junction bases with no gene match: 14. This chain's CDR3 is CASSPLVAGAERQYF. CDR3 coding DNA: TGTGCCAGCAGTCCTCTGGTAGCGGGAGCAGAACGGCAGTACTTC.